A selection of T cell receptor beta chains follows, all from one sample in a study of identical twins. TCRdb reprocessed the 5' RACE reads via MiXCR and lists one record per CDR3 protein. This sample yields roughly 350,000 distinct CDR3 sequences, of which 9% to 10% are seen a single time; under 9.5% belongs to the top ten. Sequencing used naive T cells sorted from blood. These TCRs come from a woman aged 45-65 years in good health. Both conserved end residues are part of each CDR3. Fields, in order: J gene, D gene, clone size, V gene, CDR3 DNA, CDR3 protein. D genes are given only for firm matches. Clone sizes are given selectively: once, few, many, or a class where the clone is expanded.

TRBJ1-5 TRBD1 few TRBV19 TGTGCCAGTAGGGGACAGGGGCCTAAAGCCTATCAGCCCCAGCATTTT CASRGQGPKAYQPQHF
TRBJ2-1 NA few TRBV27 TGTGCCAGCCGTCGTGGGTCTCTAGTCAGCTCATACAATGAGCAGTTCTTC CASRRGSLVSSYNEQFF
TRBJ2-1 NA few TRBV25-1 TGTGCCAGCAGAAACCCGGTGGGGCAGGGTAGTGAGCAGTTCTTC CASRNPVGQGSEQFF
TRBJ2-3 TRBD2 few TRBV19 TGTGCCAGTTCCTTAGCGGGACGGATAGATACGCAGTATTTT CASSLAGRIDTQYF
TRBJ1-4 TRBD1 NA TRBV12-5 TGTGCTAGCCACAGGGGAGAAAAACTGTTTTTT CASHRGEKLFF
TRBJ1-1 NA few TRBV11-2 TGTGCCAGCAGCTTATCGGGGGGGACGAACACTGAAGCTTTCTTT CASSLSGGTNTEAFF
TRBJ2-7 NA many TRBV27 TGTGCCAGCAGTTTATCCACATCCTCGACCTACGAGCAGTACTTC CASSLSTSSTYEQYF
TRBJ1-6 NA few TRBV12-3/TRBV12-4 TGTGCCAGCAGTTTGGGGGCCAGGAATTCACCCCTCCACTTT CASSLGARNSPLHF
TRBJ2-5 TRBD2 NA TRBV9 TGTGCCAGCAGCCAGACTAGCAGAGAGACCCAGTACTTC CASSQTSRETQYF
TRBJ1-5 NA NA TRBV18 TGTGCCAGCCGGGGGGGGCTCAATCAGCCCCAGCATTTT CASRGGLNQPQHF
TRBJ2-7 NA NA TRBV6-5 TGTGCCAGCAGTCGGGACCGCGTAGGCGCCTACGAGCAGTACTTC CASSRDRVGAYEQYF
TRBJ1-1 NA many TRBV7-6 TGTGCCAGCAGTGAGGGGAACACTGAAGCTTTCTTT CASSEGNTEAFF
TRBJ2-3 NA NA TRBV29-1 TGCAGCGCCGAGGGACCTACGACAGGTTTAGATACGCAGTATTTT CSAEGPTTGLDTQYF
TRBJ1-2 NA few TRBV6-6 TGTGCCAGCAGTTACGCGGAGACGTATGGCTACACCTTC CASSYAETYGYTF
TRBJ1-2 NA few TRBV11-2 TGTGCCAGCAGCTTATCCCATACTAACTATGGCTACACCTTC CASSLSHTNYGYTF
TRBJ1-1 TRBD1 NA TRBV3-1 TGTGCCAGCAGCCGAACTACAGGGGTTCCTGAAGCTTTCTTT CASSRTTGVPEAFF
TRBJ1-1 NA many TRBV11-2 TGTGCCAGCAGCTTAGGGACACCTGAAGCTTTCTTT CASSLGTPEAFF
TRBJ2-1 NA many TRBV30 TGTGCCTGGAGGCGATACGCAGTATCAGTCTTC CAWRRYAVSVF
TRBJ2-1 NA many TRBV20-1 TGCAGTGCTAGAGAGGCGAGCTCCTACAATGAGCAGTTCTTC CSAREASSYNEQFF
TRBJ2-3 NA many TRBV15 TGTGCCACCAGCGTTGGTCCGGGGATGAGGGGGGCAGATACGCAGTATTTT CATSVGPGMRGADTQYF
TRBJ2-7 NA NA TRBV10-3 TGTGCCATCCTGGACACAGCCTACGAGCAGTACTTC CAILDTAYEQYF
TRBJ2-4 TRBD2 NA TRBV6-2/TRBV6-3 TGTGCCAGCAGACCGGGACTAGCGGGATTTGGCATTCAGTACTTC CASRPGLAGFGIQYF
TRBJ2-2 NA few TRBV5-1 TGCGCCAGCAGCTTGGCCGCGAGAGGGACCGGGGAGCTGTTTTTT CASSLAARGTGELFF
TRBJ2-4 NA many TRBV27 TGTGCCAGCTCCTTTCTGCCACTAGCCAAAAACATTCAGTACTTC CASSFLPLAKNIQYF
TRBJ2-3 TRBD1 NA TRBV6-5 TGTGCCAGCAGTTATCCCCACGTACGGGGACAGGGGGTTACAGATACGCAGTATTTT CASSYPHVRGQGVTDTQYF
TRBJ2-1 TRBD2 many TRBV5-1 TGCGCCAGCACCTCTAGCGGGGGTTACAATGAGCAGTTCTTC CASTSSGGYNEQFF
TRBJ2-1 TRBD2 NA TRBV15 TGTGCCACCAGCGGGCCTAGCGGGAGGGCCTCCATCCCCTACAATGAGCAGTTCTTC CATSGPSGRASIPYNEQFF
TRBJ2-3 NA NA TRBV10-3 TGTGCCATCAGTGTGCCCAGCGAGGATACGCAGTATTTT CAISVPSEDTQYF
TRBJ1-5 TRBD1 many TRBV19 TGTGCCAGTAGTTCTACAGGGGTATTATATCAGCCCCAGCATTTT CASSSTGVLYQPQHF
TRBJ2-1 NA few TRBV3-1 TGTGCCAGCAGCCAAGATGGAGGGTCTCCCTCCTACAATGAGCAGTTCTTC CASSQDGGSPSYNEQFF
TRBJ2-2 NA few TRBV18 TGTGCCAGCTCACCAAGCAGAACGAACACCGGGGAGCTGTTTTTT CASSPSRTNTGELFF
TRBJ2-2 TRBD2 few TRBV6-2/TRBV6-3 TGTGCCAGCAGAACGGGAGGAGGTGGGGAGCTGTTTTTT CASRTGGGGELFF
TRBJ2-3 NA few TRBV11-2 TGTGCCAGCAGCTTAGTTGTCAGGTTTGATACGCAGTATTTT CASSLVVRFDTQYF
TRBJ1-2 TRBD1 NA TRBV6-5 TGTGCCAGCCGACGGACAGGGGACTACTACTATGGCTACACCTTC CASRRTGDYYYGYTF
TRBJ1-4 NA NA TRBV7-9 TGTGCCAGCAGTCCAACTACGGGTCCGATGACGATAAATGAAAAACTGTTTTTT CASSPTTGPMTINEKLFF
TRBJ1-1 NA many TRBV10-3 TGTGCCATCAGTGAACTGAACACTGAAGCTTTCTTT CAISELNTEAFF
TRBJ1-4 NA NA TRBV6-5 TGTGCCAGCAGTTACTCACCGCCGGGACCGTACTATTTT CASSYSPPGPYYF
TRBJ2-5 NA NA TRBV9 TGTGCCAGCACCCCGACGGGGGAAGAGACCCAGTACTTC CASTPTGEETQYF
TRBJ2-3 NA few TRBV6-5 TGTGCCAGCAGTTACTCGGAAACAGATACGCAGTATTTT CASSYSETDTQYF
TRBJ2-1 NA NA TRBV5-1 TGCGCCAGCAGCTTTGAGGGTGGGGGACACAATGAGCAGTTCTTC CASSFEGGGHNEQFF
TRBJ2-7 NA NA TRBV4-1 TGCGCCAGCAGCCATCCCCTGGGGGGGCATCCGTACTTC CASSHPLGGHPYF
TRBJ2-2 NA NA TRBV7-7 TGTGCTAGCAGCCCGGGGGTTATAACCGGGGAGCTGTTTTTT CASSPGVITGELFF
TRBJ2-3 NA NA TRBV30 TGTGCCTGGAGTGCAACTAGGGGAGATACGCAGTATTTT CAWSATRGDTQYF
TRBJ2-2 TRBD2 many TRBV3-1 TGTGCCAGCAGCCATCCCGGGACTAGCGGGAGCACCGGGGAGCTGTTTTTT CASSHPGTSGSTGELFF